A single sample gave rise to the 2 T cell receptor beta chains below, sequenced in a study of blood T cell repertoires in COVID-19. Sequencing used immunoSEQ multiplex PCR; TCRdb keeps in-frame clones, though not all of them. The repertoire holds around 230,000 clones, with 83% as singletons. The sequenced sample was peripheral blood. These receptors came from a middle-aged woman with active or convalescent COVID-19.

The chain links TRBV7-8 to TRBJ1-5; 7 bases align to TRBD1. The V and J ends lost 5 bases and 0 bases, in that order; junction bases with no gene match: 10. This CDR3 has 17 amino acids. Germline V gives CDR1 SGHVS, CDR2 FQNEAQ. The CDR3 nucleotides are TGTGCCAGCAGCGCAACACCGGGACAGAATAGCAATCAGCCCCAGCATTTT. Amino acid sequence: CASSATPGQNSNQPQHF.

The V gene is TRBV9, the J gene TRBJ2-7; a weak D match, TRBD1 (6 bases). Looked up from germline, CDR1 is SGDLS and CDR2 is YYNGEE. This CDR3 has 15 amino acids. Trimming removed 0 bases at V and 2 bases at J, with 12 bases between. The CDR3 loop reads CASSVGQADTYEQYF. The DNA for the CDR3 is TGTGCCAGCAGCGTAGGACAGGCCGATACCTACGAGCAGTACTTC.